Sequencing of this T cell receptor beta chain was carried out in a study of PD-1 blockade in classical Hodgkin lymphoma. Study-level results: Relative to healthy donors, newly diagnosed patients reportedly had lower baseline TCR diversity, which was reported as lower still in relapsed/refractory patients. Whereas CD4+ TCR diversity had risen significantly by C4D1, CD8+ TCR diversity had not.

As to this clone: What it binds is not known.

J lost 5 bases, V lost 4 bases, and 13 bases had no gene match. Germline loops: CDR1 LGHNA, CDR2 YNFKEQ. The CDR3 is 17 amino acids. Method: immunoSEQ multiplex PCR; TCRdb's copy keeps in-frame clones and lacks some. The sample carries over 25,000 clones, over 60% recorded once. Time point specified: cycle 4 day 1 (C4D1), after 6 weeks of nivolumab. With no exception, relapse followed autologous stem cell transplantation in all patients, and brentuximab vedotin exposure varied. Complete response, partial response or progressive disease constituted the best response categories observed. The TCR comes from a human donor with classical Hodgkin lymphoma. The gene calls are TRBV4-2 and TRBJ1-4, with 7 positions matching TRBD1. Sequencing was performed on peripheral blood mononuclear cells (PBMCs), taken before the fourth cycle of nivolumab. The CDR3 here is CASSPGTASSGNEKLFF. The CDR3 nucleotides are TGTGCCAGCAGCCCTGGGACAGCTTCGTCGGGGAATGAAAAACTGTTTTTT.